Sequencing of this T cell receptor (beta chain) was carried out in a study of CD8 T cells in ankylosing spondylitis. Study-level findings and limits: Several highly homologous variants made up a TCR beta motif, and this motif appeared characteristic of ankylosing spondylitis blood.

This clonotype was seen ten or more times. Its antigen remains unknown. From the 5' RACE reads, TCRdb called clonotypes with MiXCR, one entry per CDR3 protein. The sample lists about 540,000 distinct CDR3 sequences, about 12% occurring once. This CDR3 contains 11 residues. V was shortened by 6 bases and J by 8 bases, with 10 bases between the two germline ends. The sequenced sample consisted of blood, either unsorted or a sorted T cell fraction (not recorded which). This TCR was sampled from a male donor with ankylosing spondylitis. This chain links TRBV12-3 or TRBV12-4 with TRBJ1-2; tentative D call: TRBD1 (5 bases). In nucleotides, the CDR3 is TGTGCCAGCAGCTTGGGGCGCGGCTACACCTTC. It yields the protein CASSLGRGYTF.